This T cell receptor beta chain was sequenced for a study of blood T cell repertoires in COVID-19. Assay: immunoSEQ multiplex PCR; the TCRdb copy retains only in-frame clones and omits some. Here the sample spans 150,000 to 200,000 clones, over 80% being singletons. V trimming: 3 bases; J trimming: 14 bases; junction bases outside the gene matches: 8. Germline V CDR1 and CDR2: SGHTA, FQGNSA. CDR3 length: 14 residues. Sequencing was carried out using PBMCs or T cells enriched from blood (not recorded which). This sequence was found in a woman between 45 and 65 years old who had recovered from COVID-19. The chain is built from TRBV7-2 and TRBJ2-5; 14 nucleotides match TRBD2. The CDR3, as DNA: TGTGCCAGCAGCTTGACTAGCGGGAGGGCGGGGTGTTACTTC. Residues: CASSLTSGRAGCYF.